The 22 T cell receptor beta chains in this list originate from one sample, sequenced in a study of OX40 agonist ivuxolimab in advanced cancers. Method: immunoSEQ multiplex PCR; TCRdb's copy keeps in-frame clones and lacks some. The sample has tens of thousands of clones, 84% seen once. This material consisted of CD4+ or CD8+ T cells sorted from blood, taken in a trial of the OX40 agonist ivuxolimab. These receptor sequences come from an adult with an advanced solid tumor such as melanoma, head and neck, liver or kidney cancer.

This sequence joins TRBV6-5 and TRBJ1-2, with 9 bases identical to TRBD1. The CDR3 spans 15 residues. J was trimmed by 4 bases and V by 7 bases; bases with no gene match: 10. The germline V gene encodes CDR1 MNHEY and CDR2 SVGAGI. CDR3 bases: TGTGCCAGCACCAACTACAGGGGGCAGGGCTATGGCTACACCTTC. Residues: CASTNYRGQGYGYTF.

V gene TRBV5-4 combines with J gene TRBJ2-4; D ambiguous. The CDR3 length is 15 residues. The V and J ends lost 4 bases and 3 bases respectively, with 14 bases between them. Germline assignment: CDR1 SGHNT and CDR2 YYREEE (reference sequence). CDR3 region: CASSPSGGVKNIQYF. CDR3 DNA: TGTGCCAGCAGCCCCTCGGGCGGTGTCAAAAACATTCAGTACTTC. Together with reference TRBV5-4 and TRBJ2-4, the CDR3 gives the full variable domain: ETGVTQSPTHLIKTRGQQVTLRCSSQSGHNTVSWYQQALGQGPQFIFQYYREEENGRGNFPPRFSGLQFPNYSSELNVNALELDDSALYLCASSPSGGVKNIQYFGAGTRLSVL.

V and J are TRBV5-1 and TRBJ2-5, with 9 bases matching TRBD2. The CDR3 runs 15 residues. CDR1 and CDR2 (germline): SGHRS, YFSETQ. The V and J ends lost 0 bases and 3 bases, in that order; junction bases with no gene match: 3. CDR3 in DNA: TGCGCCAGCAGCTTGGGGGCTAGCGGGGAAGAGACCCAGTACTTC. Its translation is CASSLGASGEETQYF.

The V and J genes are TRBV6-5 and TRBJ1-3; perhaps TRBD1 as D (5 bases). Trimming shortened V by 6 bases and J by 2 bases, and 14 bases separated the two germline ends. This CDR3 has 15 residues. The germline V gene has CDR1 MNHEY and CDR2 SVGAGI. DNA of the CDR3: TGTGCCAGCAGCAGCCAGGGAGGGGCTGGAAACACCATATATTTT. Translated: CASSSQGGAGNTIYF.

This chain links TRBV29-1 with TRBJ1-1; TRBD1 aligns across 7 bases. The CDR3 consists of 12 residues. The junction had 6 bases not matched to a gene; V was cut back by 6 bases and J by 5 bases. Germline V lookup: CDR1 SQVTM, CDR2 ANQGSEA. The CDR3 sequence is CSVGNRGTEAFF. CDR3 nucleotides: TGCAGCGTGGGGAACAGGGGAACTGAAGCTTTCTTT. The variable domain in full, completed from reference TRBV29-1 and TRBJ1-1, reads SAVISQKPSRDICQRGTSLTIQCQVDSQVTMMFWYRQQPGQSLTLIATANQGSEATYESGFVIDKFPISRPNLTFSTLTVSNMSPEDSSIYLCSVGNRGTEAFFGQGTRLTVV.

The rearrangement uses TRBV2 and TRBJ1-4, with 10 positions matching TRBD1. From germline, CDR1 is SNHLY and CDR2 FYNNEI. The V segment lost 4 bases and the J segment 3 bases; nucleotides outside the gene matches: 5. The CDR3 length is 16 residues. The CDR3 here is CASSVGQGNPNEKLFF. The DNA for the CDR3 is TGTGCCAGCAGTGTGGGACAGGGGAATCCTAATGAAAAACTGTTTTTT. Filled out from reference TRBV2 and TRBJ1-4, the complete variable domain reads EPEVTQTPSHQVTQMGQEVILRCVPISNHLYFYWYRQILGQKVEFLVSFYNNEISEKSEIFDDQFSVERPDGSNFTLKIRSTKLEDSAMYFCASSVGQGNPNEKLFFGSGTQLSVL.

This sequence joins TRBV18 and TRBJ1-3; D is perhaps TRBD1 (5 bases). Trimming pared 4 bases from V and 6 bases from J, leaving 16 bases between. This CDR3 is 15 amino acids long. Germline V gene data show CDR1 as KGHSH and CDR2 as LQKENI. The CDR3 bases are TGTGCCAGCTCACAAGGGACCCAGGTTCCAAACACCATATATTTT. This sequence encodes CASSQGTQVPNTIYF. Full variable domain (missing parts from reference TRBV18 and TRBJ1-3): NAGVMQNPRHLVRRRGQEARLRCSPMKGHSHVYWYRQLPEEGLKFMVYLQKENIIDESGMPKERFSAEFPKEGPSILRIQQVVRGDSAAYFCASSQGTQVPNTIYFGEGSWLTVV.

The V and J genes are TRBV9 and TRBJ2-3, with 7 bases identical to TRBD1. V gave up 3 bases and J gave up 5 bases; unmatched junction bases: 9. This CDR3 is 15 amino acids long. Germline assignment: CDR1 SGDLS and CDR2 YYNGEE. The CDR3 sequence is CASSEGAAVIDTQYF. For the CDR3, the DNA is TGTGCCAGCAGCGAGGGGGCAGCGGTTATAGATACGCAGTATTTT. Drawing the rest from reference TRBV9 and TRBJ2-3, the complete variable domain is DSGVTQTPKHLITATGQRVTLRCSPRSGDLSVYWYQQSLDQGLQFLIQYYNGEERAKGNILERFSAQQFPDLHSELNLSSLELGDSALYFCASSEGAAVIDTQYFGPGTRLTVL.

In its sample, this clone was seen a few times. This chain links TRBV4-2 with TRBJ2-7, with 8 bases identical to TRBD1. Germline lookup yields CDR1 LGHNA and CDR2 YNFKEQ. CDR3 length equals 15 residues. With V trimmed by 0 bases and J by 6 bases, 7 bases remained unmatched. CDR3 amino acids: CASSQEGRQGSEQYF. The CDR3 region has the DNA TGTGCCAGCAGCCAAGAGGGGAGACAGGGGAGCGAGCAGTACTTC.

The V call is TRBV5-1, the J call TRBJ1-3; 10 bases agree with TRBD1. V shed 5 bases, J shed 4 bases, and the junction held 12 bases outside the gene matches. The CDR3 is 17 amino acids. The germline CDR1 and CDR2 sequences are SGHRS and YFSETQ. In nucleotides, the CDR3 is TGCGCCAGCAGTCCGGGACAGGGGACGAGCTGGGGAAACACCATATATTTT. Protein sequence: CASSPGQGTSWGNTIYF.

Only a few counts were recorded for this clone. This chain uses TRBV10-3 with TRBJ2-5; D not resolved. The CDR3 loop spans 12 amino acids. Trimming took 2 bases from V and 5 from J, leaving 6 bases between them. Looked up from germline, CDR1 is ENHRY and CDR2 is SYGVKD. The CDR3 nucleotides are TGTGCCATCAGTGAGGCGGTGGAGACCCAGTACTTC. Translation: CAISEAVETQYF.

V usage is TRBV23-1 and J usage is TRBJ2-7; possibly TRBD1 for D (6 bases). TRBV23-1 is recorded as an ORF, its role being uncertain. The CDR3 is made up of 15 amino acids. Trimming stripped 6 bases from V and 0 bases from J, with 15 bases between. The CDR3 nucleotides are TGCGCCAGCAGCCTGCCCAGGGGCATCTCCTACGAGCAGTACTTC. Protein: CASSLPRGISYEQYF.

The chain employs TRBV2 and TRBJ1-6; D not certain. Trimming pared 0 bases from V and 9 bases from J, leaving 6 bases between. The CDR3 is 13 residues long. Per the germline V gene, CDR1 is SNHLY and CDR2 is FYNNEI. The CDR3 sequence: CASSEAGVSPLHF. Here the CDR3 DNA reads TGTGCCAGCAGTGAAGCGGGCGTTTCACCCCTCCACTTT.

The chain combines TRBV21-1 with TRBJ2-1; TRBD2 is the table's D call and was not checked against the DNA. TRBV21-1 is described as a pseudogene. The CDR3 is 18 amino acids. CDR3 amino acids: CASSNRASQGSSYNEQFF. CDR3 in DNA: TGTGCCAGCAGCAACCGGGCTAGCCAAGGCAGCTCCTACAATGAGCAGTTCTTC.

This chain's CDR3 is CASSELAGDPRLYNEQFF. CDR3 sequence (DNA): TGTGCCAGCAGTGAGCTAGCGGGGGACCCCCGCCTCTACAATGAGCAGTTCTTC. The chain combines TRBV6-1 with TRBJ2-1; 10 nucleotides agree with TRBD2. J lost 3 bases, V lost 3 bases, and 11 bases had no gene match. Germline V gives CDR1 MNHNS, CDR2 SASEGT. The CDR3 extends over 18 amino acids.

V and J are TRBV10-3 and TRBJ1-2; D call uncertain. The CDR3 has 15 residues. CDR1 ENHRY and CDR2 SYGVKD come from the germline V gene. Trimming left V 3 bases short and J 4 bases short, with 15 bases between. As DNA, the CDR3 is TGTGCCATCAGTGATGGTGATACAGCCTTCTATGGCTACACCTTC. Residues: CAISDGDTAFYGYTF.

The table lists this clone with many counts. The chain couples TRBV6-1 to TRBJ1-5, with TRBD1 matching 7 bases. The J segment lost 6 bases and the V segment lost 8 bases, leaving 10 bases of the junction unmatched. Germline V gene lookup returns CDR1 MNHNS and CDR2 SASEGT. There are 14 residues in the CDR3. Here the CDR3 DNA reads TGTGCCAGCCGACCCACAGGGGCGATTCAGCCCCAGCATTTT. Protein sequence: CASRPTGAIQPQHF.

The chain uses TRBV10-3 and TRBJ1-4; no firm D call. V was shortened by 5 bases and J by 8 bases, with 6 bases between the two germline ends. Germline V lookup: CDR1 ENHRY, CDR2 SYGVKD. The CDR3 has 11 amino acids. This CDR3 reads CAISSAEKLFF. In nucleotides, the CDR3 is TGTGCCATCAGTTCAGCCGAAAAACTGTTTTTT.

The genes are TRBV12-5 and TRBJ2-5, with no clear D. CDR1 and CDR2 from the germline V gene are LGHNT and FRNRAP. The CDR3 covers 13 residues. V lost 1 base to trimming and J lost 5 bases, with 8 bases between them. CDR3 coding DNA: TGTGCTAGTGGTTTGGGGCGCAGGGAGACCCAGTACTTC. As protein: CASGLGRRETQYF.

The chain recombines TRBV4-3 with TRBJ2-1, with D uncertain. Looked up from germline, CDR1 is LGHNA and CDR2 is YSLEER. The V end was cut by 4 bases, the J end by 1 base, with 11 bases between. This CDR3 is 15 amino acids long. CDR3 coding DNA: TGCGCCAGCAGCCCAAGGTCCTCTTCCTACAATGAGCAGTTCTTC. This sequence encodes CASSPRSSSYNEQFF.

The chain's CDR3 is CASSLTYGDRGPYEQYF. In DNA, the CDR3 is TGCGCCAGCAGCCTCACATATGGCGATCGAGGCCCGTACGAGCAGTACTTC. This chain links TRBV4-3 with TRBJ2-7; no clear D gene. Trimming pared 4 bases from V and 4 bases from J, leaving 23 bases between. The CDR3 has 17 residues. Germline V gives CDR1 LGHNA, CDR2 YSLEER.

The rearrangement uses TRBV30 and TRBJ1-5; no firm D call. Germline V gene sequence: CDR1 GTSNPN, CDR2 SVGIG (reference sequence). The germline V and J ends were trimmed by 0 bases and 2 bases, with 5 bases remaining between them. This CDR3 contains 13 residues. The CDR3 region has the DNA TGTGCCTGGAGTGTACGAGGCAATCAGCCCCAGCATTTT. Protein sequence: CAWSVRGNQPQHF.